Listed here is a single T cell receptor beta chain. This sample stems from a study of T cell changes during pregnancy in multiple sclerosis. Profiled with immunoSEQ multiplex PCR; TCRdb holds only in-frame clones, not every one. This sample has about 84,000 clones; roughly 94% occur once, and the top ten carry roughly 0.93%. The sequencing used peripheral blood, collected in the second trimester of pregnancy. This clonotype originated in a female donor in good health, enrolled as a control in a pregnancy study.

CDR3 nucleotide sequence: TGTGCCAGCAGCTTGGTGGACAGGGCTAGCTACACCTTC. Its translation: CASSLVDRASYTF. V gene TRBV5-4 combines with J gene TRBJ1-2; 8 bases line up with TRBD1. Germline CDR1 and CDR2: SGHNT and YYREEE (reference sequence). This CDR3 contains 13 residues. J was trimmed by 9 bases and V by 0 bases; bases with no gene match: 4.